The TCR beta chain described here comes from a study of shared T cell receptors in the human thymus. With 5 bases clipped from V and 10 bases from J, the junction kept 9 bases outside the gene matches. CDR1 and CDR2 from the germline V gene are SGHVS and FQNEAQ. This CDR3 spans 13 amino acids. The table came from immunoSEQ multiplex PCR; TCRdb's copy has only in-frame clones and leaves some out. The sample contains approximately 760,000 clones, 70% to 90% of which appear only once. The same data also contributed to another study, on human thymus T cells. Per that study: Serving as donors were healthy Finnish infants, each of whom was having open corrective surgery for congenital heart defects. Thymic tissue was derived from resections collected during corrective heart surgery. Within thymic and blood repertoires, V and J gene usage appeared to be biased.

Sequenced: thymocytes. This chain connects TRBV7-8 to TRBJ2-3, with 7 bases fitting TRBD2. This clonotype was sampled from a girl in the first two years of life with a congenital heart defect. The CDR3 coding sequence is TGTGCCAGCAGCCGAGGGACTAACTTCCCGCAGTATTTT. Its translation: CASSRGTNFPQYF.